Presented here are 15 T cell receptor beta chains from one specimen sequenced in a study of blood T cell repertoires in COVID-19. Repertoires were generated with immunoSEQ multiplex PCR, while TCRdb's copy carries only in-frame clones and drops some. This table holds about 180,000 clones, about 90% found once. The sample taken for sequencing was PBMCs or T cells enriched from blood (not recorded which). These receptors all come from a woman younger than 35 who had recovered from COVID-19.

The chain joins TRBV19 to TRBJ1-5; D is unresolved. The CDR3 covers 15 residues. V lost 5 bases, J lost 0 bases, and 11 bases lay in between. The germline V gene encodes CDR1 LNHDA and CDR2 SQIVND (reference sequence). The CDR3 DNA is TGTGCCAGTAGTGTATATAGCGGTAGCAATCAGCCCCAGCATTTT. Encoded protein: CASSVYSGSNQPQHF.

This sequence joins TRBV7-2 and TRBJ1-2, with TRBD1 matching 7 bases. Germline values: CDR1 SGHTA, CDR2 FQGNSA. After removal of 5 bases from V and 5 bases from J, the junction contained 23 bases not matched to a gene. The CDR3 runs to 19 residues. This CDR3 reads CASSRSFSGTALGAYGYTF. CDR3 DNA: TGTGCCAGCAGCCGCAGTTTTTCAGGGACAGCCCTGGGGGCTTATGGCTACACCTTC.

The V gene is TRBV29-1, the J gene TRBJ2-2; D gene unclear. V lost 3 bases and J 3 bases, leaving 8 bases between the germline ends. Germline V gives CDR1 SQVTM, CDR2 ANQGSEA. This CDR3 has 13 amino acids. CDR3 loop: CSVDLTDTGELFF. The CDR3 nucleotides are TGCAGCGTTGATCTCACGGACACCGGGGAGCTGTTTTTT.

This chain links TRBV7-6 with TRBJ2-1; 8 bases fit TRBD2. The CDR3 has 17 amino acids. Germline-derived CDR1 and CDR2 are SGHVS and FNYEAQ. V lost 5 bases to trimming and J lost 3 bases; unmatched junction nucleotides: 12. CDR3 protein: CASSPIIGTSHYNEQFF. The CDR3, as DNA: TGTGCCAGCAGCCCGATCATAGGGACTAGTCACTACAATGAGCAGTTCTTC.

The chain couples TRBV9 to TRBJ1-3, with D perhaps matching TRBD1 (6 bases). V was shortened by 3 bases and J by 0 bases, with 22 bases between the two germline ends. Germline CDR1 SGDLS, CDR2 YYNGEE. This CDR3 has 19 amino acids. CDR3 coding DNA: TGTGCCAGCAGCGCAGAGGACAGTCTATCGTTCTACTCTGGAAACACCATATATTTT. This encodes CASSAEDSLSFYSGNTIYF.

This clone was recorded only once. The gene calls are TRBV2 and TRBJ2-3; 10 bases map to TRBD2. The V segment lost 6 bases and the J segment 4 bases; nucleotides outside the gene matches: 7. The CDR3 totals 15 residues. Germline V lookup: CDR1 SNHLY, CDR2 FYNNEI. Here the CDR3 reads CASSLLAGLSDTQYF. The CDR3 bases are TGTGCCAGCAGCTTACTAGCGGGGTTGTCAGATACGCAGTATTTT.

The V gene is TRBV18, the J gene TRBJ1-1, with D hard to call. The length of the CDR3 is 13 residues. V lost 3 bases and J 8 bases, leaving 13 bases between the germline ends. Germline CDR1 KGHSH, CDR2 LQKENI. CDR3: CASSPGSGGEAFF. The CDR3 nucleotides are TGTGCCAGCTCACCTGGTTCCGGAGGGGAAGCTTTCTTT.

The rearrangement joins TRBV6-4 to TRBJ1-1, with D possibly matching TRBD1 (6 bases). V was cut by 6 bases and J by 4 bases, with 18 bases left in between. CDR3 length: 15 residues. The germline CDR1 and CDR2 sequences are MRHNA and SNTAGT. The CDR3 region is CASSPEGEGGTEAFF. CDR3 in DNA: TGTGCCAGCAGCCCCGAAGGGGAGGGGGGCACTGAAGCTTTCTTT.

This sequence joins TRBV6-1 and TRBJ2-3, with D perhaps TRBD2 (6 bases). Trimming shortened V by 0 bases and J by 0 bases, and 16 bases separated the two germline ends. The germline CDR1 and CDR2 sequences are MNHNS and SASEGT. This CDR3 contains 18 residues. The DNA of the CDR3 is TGTGCCAGCAGTGAAGCGCCCTACGTCGCGGGGAGCACAGATACGCAGTATTTT. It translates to CASSEAPYVAGSTDTQYF.

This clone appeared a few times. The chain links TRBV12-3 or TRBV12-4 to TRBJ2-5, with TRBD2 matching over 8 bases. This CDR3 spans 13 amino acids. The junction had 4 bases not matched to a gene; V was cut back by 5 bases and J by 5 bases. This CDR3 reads CASSREGSETQYF. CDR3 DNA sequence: TGTGCCAGCAGTCGGGAGGGAAGTGAGACCCAGTACTTC.

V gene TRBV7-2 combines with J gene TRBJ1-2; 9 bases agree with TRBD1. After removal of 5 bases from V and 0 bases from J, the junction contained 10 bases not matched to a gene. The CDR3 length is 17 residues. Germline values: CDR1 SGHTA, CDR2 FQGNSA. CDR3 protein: CASSTGAGQGTNYGYTF. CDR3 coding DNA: TGTGCCAGCAGCACCGGGGCGGGACAGGGAACTAACTATGGCTACACCTTC.

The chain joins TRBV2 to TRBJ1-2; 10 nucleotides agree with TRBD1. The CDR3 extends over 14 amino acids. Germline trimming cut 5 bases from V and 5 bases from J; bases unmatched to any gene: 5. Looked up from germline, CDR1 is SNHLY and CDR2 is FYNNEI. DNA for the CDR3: TGTGCCAGCAGTCCGGGACAGGGGACTTATGGCTACACCTTC. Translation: CASSPGQGTYGYTF.

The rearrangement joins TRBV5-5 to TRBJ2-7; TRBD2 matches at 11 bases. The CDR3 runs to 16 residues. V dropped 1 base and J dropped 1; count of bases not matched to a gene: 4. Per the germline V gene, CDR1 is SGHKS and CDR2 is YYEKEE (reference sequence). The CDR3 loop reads CASSLPGLAVSYEQYF. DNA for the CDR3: TGTGCCAGCAGCTTGCCGGGACTAGCGGTTTCCTACGAGCAGTACTTC.

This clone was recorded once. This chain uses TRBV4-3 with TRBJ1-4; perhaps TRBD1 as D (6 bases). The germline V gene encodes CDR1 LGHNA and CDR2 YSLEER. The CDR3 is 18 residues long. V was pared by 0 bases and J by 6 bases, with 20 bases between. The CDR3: CASSQEGASLNSDEKLFF. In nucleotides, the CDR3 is TGCGCCAGCAGCCAAGAGGGGGCCTCCCTTAATTCTGATGAAAAACTGTTTTTT.

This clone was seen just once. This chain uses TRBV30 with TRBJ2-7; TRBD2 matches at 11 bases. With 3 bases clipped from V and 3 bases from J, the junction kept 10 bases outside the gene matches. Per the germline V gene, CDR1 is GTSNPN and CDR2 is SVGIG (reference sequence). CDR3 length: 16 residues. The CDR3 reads CAWRRWVGLAGYEQYF. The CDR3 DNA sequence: TGTGCCTGGAGGCGGTGGGTTGGACTAGCGGGCTACGAGCAGTACTTC. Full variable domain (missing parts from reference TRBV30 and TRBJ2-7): SQTIHQWPATLVQPVGSPLSLECTVEGTSNPNLYWYRQAAGRGLQLLFYSVGIGQISSEVPQNLSASRPQDRQFILSSKKLLLSDSGFYLCAWRRWVGLAGYEQYFGPGTRLTVT.